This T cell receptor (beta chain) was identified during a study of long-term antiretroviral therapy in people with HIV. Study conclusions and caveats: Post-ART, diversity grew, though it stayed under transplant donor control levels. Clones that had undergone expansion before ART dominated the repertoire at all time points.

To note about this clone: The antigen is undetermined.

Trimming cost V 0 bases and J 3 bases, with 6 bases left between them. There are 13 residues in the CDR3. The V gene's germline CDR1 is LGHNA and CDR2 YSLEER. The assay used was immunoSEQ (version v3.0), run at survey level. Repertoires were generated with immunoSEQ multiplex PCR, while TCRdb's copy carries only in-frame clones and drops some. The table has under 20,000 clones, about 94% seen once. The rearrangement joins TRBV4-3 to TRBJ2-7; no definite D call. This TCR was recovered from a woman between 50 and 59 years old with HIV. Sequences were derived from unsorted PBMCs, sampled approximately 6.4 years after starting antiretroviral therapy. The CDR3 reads CASSQDEHYEQYF. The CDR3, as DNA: TGCGCCAGCAGCCAAGACGAGCACTACGAGCAGTACTTC.